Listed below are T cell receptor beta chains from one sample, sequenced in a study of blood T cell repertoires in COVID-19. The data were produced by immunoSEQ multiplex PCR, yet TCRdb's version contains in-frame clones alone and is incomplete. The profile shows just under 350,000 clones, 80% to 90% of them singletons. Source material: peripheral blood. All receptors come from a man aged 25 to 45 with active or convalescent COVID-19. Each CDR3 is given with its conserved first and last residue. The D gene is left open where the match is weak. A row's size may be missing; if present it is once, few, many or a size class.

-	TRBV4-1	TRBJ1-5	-	CASSQGSTFQPQHF	TGCGCCAGCAGCCAAGGATCAACATTTCAGCCCCAGCATTTT
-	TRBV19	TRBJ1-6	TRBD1	CASSNRDRYNSPLHF	TGTGCCAGTAGTAACCGGGACAGGTATAATTCACCCCTCCACTTT
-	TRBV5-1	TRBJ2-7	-	CASSLESGSHEQYF	TGCGCCAGCAGCTTGGAATCCGGTTCCCACGAGCAGTACTTC
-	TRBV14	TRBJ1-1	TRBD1	CASRRTGGVSEAFF	TGTGCCAGCCGGCGGACAGGGGGGGTCTCTGAAGCTTTCTTT
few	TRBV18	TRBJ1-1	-	CASSTIPGQNTEAFF	TGTGCCAGCTCAACTATACCAGGGCAGAACACTGAAGCTTTCTTT
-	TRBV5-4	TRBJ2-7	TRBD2	CASSPDRLAASSYEQYF	TGTGCCAGCAGCCCGGACCGACTAGCGGCAAGCTCCTACGAGCAGTACTTC
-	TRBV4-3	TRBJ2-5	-	CASSQDERARYQETQYF	TGCGCCAGCAGCCAAGATGAGAGGGCCAGGTACCAAGAGACCCAGTACTTC
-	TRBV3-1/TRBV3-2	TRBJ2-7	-	CASSQESGSGYEQYF	TGTGCCAGCAGCCAGGAGTCGGGTAGCGGCTACGAGCAGTACTTC
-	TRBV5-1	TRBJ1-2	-	CASSKGEIYEGYTF	TGCGCCAGCAGCAAGGGGGAGATCTATGAGGGCTACACCTTC
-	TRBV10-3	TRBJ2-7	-	CAISESSDYEQYF	TGTGCCATCAGTGAGTCGTCAGACTACGAGCAGTACTTC
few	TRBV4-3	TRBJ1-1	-	CASSQDPTGSNTEAFF	TGCGCCAGCAGCCAAGACCCCACAGGGTCAAACACTGAAGCTTTCTTT
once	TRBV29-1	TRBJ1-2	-	CSAGGGLSYGYTF	TGCAGCGCCGGGGGAGGGCTAAGCTATGGCTACACCTTC
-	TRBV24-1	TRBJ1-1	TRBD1	CATSDRQGGEAFF	TGTGCCACCAGTGACCGACAGGGAGGTGAAGCTTTCTTT
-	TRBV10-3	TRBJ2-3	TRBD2	CAISDPLAVLGNTQYF	TGTGCCATCAGTGACCCTCTAGCGGTCCTTGGGAATACGCAGTATTTT
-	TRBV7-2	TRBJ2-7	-	CASSFVSYEQYF	TGTGCCAGCAGCTTCGTCTCCTACGAGCAGTACTTC
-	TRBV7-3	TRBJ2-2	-	CASSLTSRVGTGELFF	TGTGCCAGCAGCTTAACGTCCAGGGTCGGAACCGGGGAGCTGTTTTTT
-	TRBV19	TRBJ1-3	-	CASSPRRRFNSGNTIYF	TGTGCCAGTAGTCCCAGGAGGCGTTTCAACTCTGGAAACACCATATATTTT
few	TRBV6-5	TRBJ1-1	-	CAARGLNTEAFF	TGTGCCGCCAGGGGTCTGAACACTGAAGCTTTCTTT
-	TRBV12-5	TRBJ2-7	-	CASGLGPTGYEQYF	TGTGCTAGTGGTTTGGGCCCAACTGGCTACGAGCAGTACTTC
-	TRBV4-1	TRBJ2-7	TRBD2	CASSQGPAGGYEQYF	TGCGCCAGCAGCCAGGGCCCAGCGGGAGGGTACGAGCAGTACTTC
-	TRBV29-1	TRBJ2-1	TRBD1	CSIGLRDRGYEQFF	TGCAGCATTGGCCTCCGGGACAGGGGCTATGAGCAGTTCTTC
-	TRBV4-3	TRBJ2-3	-	CASSQYGTSTDTQYF	TGCGCCAGCAGCCAATACGGGACTAGCACAGATACGCAGTATTTT
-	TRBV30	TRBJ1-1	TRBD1	CAWSPIQGLAEAFF	TGTGCCTGGAGTCCCATACAGGGGCTGGCTGAAGCTTTCTTT
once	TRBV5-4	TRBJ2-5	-	CASSLESGETQYF	TGTGCCAGCAGCTTGGAGAGCGGTGAGACCCAGTACTTC
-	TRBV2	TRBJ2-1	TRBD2	CASGGTSRDNEQFF	TGTGCCAGCGGGGGGACTAGCAGAGACAATGAGCAGTTCTTC
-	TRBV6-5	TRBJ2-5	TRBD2	CASSYSNGRETQYF	TGTGCCAGCAGTTACTCGAACGGGAGGGAGACCCAGTACTTC
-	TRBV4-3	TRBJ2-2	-	CASSQDPSFPGGELFF	TGCGCCAGCAGCCAAGATCCGAGCTTCCCGGGGGGGGAGCTGTTTTTT
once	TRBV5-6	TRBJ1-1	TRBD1	CASSLAGTGLRDTEAFF	TGTGCCAGCAGCTTGGCCGGGACAGGGCTTAGGGACACTGAAGCTTTCTTT
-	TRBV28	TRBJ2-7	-	CASSFGRDVHAYEQYF	TGTGCCAGCAGTTTCGGGCGGGACGTCCATGCCTACGAGCAGTACTTC
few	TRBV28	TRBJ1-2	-	CASETSGDRNYGYTF	TGTGCCAGCGAAACCTCGGGTGACAGAAACTATGGCTACACCTTC
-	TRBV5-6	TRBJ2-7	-	CASSLDAGSSHQQYF	TGTGCCAGCAGCTTGGACGCAGGGTCATCACATCAGCAGTACTTC
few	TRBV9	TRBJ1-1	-	CASSGTDEAFF	TGTGCCAGCAGCGGAACAGATGAAGCTTTCTTT
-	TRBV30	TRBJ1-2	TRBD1	CAWSVRVTGDGYTF	TGTGCCTGGAGTGTCCGTGTGACAGGGGATGGCTACACCTTC
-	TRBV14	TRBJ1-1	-	CASSLALPTEAFF	TGTGCCAGCAGCCTAGCCCTACCCACTGAAGCTTTCTTT
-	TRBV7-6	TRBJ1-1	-	CASSLGWRAFF	TGTGCCAGCAGCTTAGGGTGGAGAGCTTTCTTT
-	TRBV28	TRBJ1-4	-	CASSSGVEEKLFF	TGTGCCAGCAGTTCCGGGGTTGAGGAAAAACTGTTTTTT
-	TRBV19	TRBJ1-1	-	CASSIAGLIRNTEAFF	TGTGCCAGTAGTATAGCGGGTCTCATACGGAACACTGAAGCTTTCTTT
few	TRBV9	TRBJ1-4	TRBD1	CASSIGTGGPEKLFF	TGTGCCAGCAGCATCGGGACAGGGGGCCCGGAAAAACTGTTTTTT
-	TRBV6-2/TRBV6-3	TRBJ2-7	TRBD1	CASSYSGQGSSYEQYF	TGTGCCAGCAGTTACTCGGGACAGGGGAGCTCCTACGAGCAGTACTTC
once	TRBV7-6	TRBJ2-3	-	CASSLGSSGRSADTQYF	TGTGCCAGCAGCCTCGGGTCGTCGGGGAGAAGTGCAGATACGCAGTATTTT
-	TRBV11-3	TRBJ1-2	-	CASTLEAGGIVYGYTF	TGTGCCAGCACCTTAGAGGCTGGGGGCATTGTGTATGGCTACACCTTC
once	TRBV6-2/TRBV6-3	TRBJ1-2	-	CASSLLARDYGYTF	TGTGCCAGCAGTTTACTCGCCAGGGACTATGGCTACACCTTC
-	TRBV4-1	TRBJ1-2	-	CASSQPLANRQESNYGYTF	TGCGCCAGCAGCCAACCACTAGCTAATCGTCAGGAGAGTAACTATGGCTACACCTTC
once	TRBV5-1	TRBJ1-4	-	CASQGQGVNEKLFF	TGCGCCAGCCAGGGGCAGGGCGTTAATGAAAAACTGTTTTTT
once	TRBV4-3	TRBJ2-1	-	CASSQEGGNEQFF	TGCGCCAGCAGCCAAGAGGGAGGCAATGAGCAGTTCTTC
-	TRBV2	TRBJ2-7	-	CASREQGRRGEQYF	TGTGCCAGCAGAGAACAGGGCCGCCGCGGCGAGCAGTACTTC
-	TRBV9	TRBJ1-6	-	CASSAADTFSPLHF	TGTGCCAGCAGCGCTGCGGACACGTTTTCACCCCTCCACTTT
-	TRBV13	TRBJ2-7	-	CASSSSGHPLRYF	TGTGCCAGCAGCTCCAGCGGCCACCCGCTACGGTACTTC
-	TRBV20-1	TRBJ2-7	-	CSAPQAYEQYF	TGCAGTGCTCCACAGGCCTACGAGCAGTACTTC
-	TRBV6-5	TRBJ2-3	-	CASSSRDSPLTDTQYF	TGTGCCAGCAGTTCCCGGGACTCCCCGCTCACAGATACGCAGTATTTT
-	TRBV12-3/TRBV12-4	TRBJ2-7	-	CASRRGNLDEQYF	TGTGCCAGCAGAAGGGGCAATCTCGATGAGCAGTACTTC
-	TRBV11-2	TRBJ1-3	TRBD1	CASRRQGSESGNTIYF	TGTGCCAGCAGAAGACAGGGATCCGAGTCGGGAAACACCATATATTTT
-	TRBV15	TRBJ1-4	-	CATRGTNEKLFF	TGTGCCACCAGGGGCACTAATGAAAAACTGTTTTTT
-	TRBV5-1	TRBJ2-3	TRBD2	CASGPGTSADTQYF	TGCGCCAGCGGCCCCGGGACTAGCGCAGATACGCAGTATTTT
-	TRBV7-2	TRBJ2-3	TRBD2	CASSSGVAGGPGTDTQYF	TGTGCCAGCAGCTCGGGGGTAGCGGGAGGGCCGGGGACAGATACGCAGTATTTT
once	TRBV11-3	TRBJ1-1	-	CASSFGGGAGTEAFF	TGTGCCAGCAGCTTCGGTGGGGGCGCCGGCACTGAAGCTTTCTTT
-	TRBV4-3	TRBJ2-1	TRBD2	CASSPTSGPYNEQFF	TGCGCCAGCAGCCCTACTAGCGGGCCTTACAATGAGCAGTTCTTC
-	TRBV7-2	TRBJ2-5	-	CASSRPGETQYF	TGTGCCAGCAGCCGCCCGGGGGAGACCCAGTACTTC